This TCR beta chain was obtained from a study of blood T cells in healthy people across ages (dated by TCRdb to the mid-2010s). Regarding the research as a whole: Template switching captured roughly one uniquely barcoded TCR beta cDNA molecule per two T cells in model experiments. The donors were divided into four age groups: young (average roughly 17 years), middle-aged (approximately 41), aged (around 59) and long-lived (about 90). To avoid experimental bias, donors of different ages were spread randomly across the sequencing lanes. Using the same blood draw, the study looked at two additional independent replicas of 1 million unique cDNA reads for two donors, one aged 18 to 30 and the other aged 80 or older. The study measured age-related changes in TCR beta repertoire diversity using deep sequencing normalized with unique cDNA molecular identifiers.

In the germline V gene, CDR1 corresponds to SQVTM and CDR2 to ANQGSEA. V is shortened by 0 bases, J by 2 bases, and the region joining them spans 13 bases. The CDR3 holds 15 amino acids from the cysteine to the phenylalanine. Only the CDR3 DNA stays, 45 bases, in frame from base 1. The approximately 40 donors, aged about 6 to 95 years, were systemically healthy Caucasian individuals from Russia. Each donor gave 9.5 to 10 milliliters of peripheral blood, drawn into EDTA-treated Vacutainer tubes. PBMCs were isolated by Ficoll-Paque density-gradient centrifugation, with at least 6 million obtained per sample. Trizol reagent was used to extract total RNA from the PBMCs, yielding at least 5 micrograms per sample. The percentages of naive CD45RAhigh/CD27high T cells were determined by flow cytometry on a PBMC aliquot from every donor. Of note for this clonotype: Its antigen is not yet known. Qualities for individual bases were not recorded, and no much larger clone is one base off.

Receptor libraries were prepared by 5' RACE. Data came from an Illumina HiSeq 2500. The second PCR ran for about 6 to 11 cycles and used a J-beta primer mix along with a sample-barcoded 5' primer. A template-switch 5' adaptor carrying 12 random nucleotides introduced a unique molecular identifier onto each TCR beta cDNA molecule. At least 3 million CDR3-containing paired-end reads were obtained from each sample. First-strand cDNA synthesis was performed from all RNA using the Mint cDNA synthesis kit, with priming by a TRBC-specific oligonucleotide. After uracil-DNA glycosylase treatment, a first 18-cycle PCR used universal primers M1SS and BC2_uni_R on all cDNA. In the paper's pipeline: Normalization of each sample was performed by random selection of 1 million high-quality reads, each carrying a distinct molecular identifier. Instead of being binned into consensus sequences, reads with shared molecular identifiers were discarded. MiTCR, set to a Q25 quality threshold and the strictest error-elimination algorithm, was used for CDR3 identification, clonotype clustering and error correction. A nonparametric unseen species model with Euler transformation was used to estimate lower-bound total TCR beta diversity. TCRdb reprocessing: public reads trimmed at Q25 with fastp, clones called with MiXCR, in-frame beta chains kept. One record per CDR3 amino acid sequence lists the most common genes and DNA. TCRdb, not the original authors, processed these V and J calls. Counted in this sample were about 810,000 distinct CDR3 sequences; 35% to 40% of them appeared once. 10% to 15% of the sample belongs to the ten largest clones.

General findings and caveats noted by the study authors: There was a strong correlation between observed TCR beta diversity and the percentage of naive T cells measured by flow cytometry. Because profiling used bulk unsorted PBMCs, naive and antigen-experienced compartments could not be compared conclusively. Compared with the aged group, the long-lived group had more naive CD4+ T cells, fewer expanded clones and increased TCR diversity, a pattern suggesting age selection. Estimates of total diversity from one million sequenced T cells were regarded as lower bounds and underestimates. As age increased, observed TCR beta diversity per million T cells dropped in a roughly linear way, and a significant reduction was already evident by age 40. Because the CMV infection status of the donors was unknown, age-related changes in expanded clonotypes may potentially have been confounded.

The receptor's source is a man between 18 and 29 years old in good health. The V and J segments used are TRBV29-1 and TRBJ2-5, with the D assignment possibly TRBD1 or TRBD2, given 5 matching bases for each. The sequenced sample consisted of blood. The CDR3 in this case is CSVEDWAGRQETQYF. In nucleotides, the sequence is TGCAGCGTTGAAGATTGGGCAGGGAGACAAGAGACCCAGTACTTC.